The rows below give T cell receptor beta chains drawn from one sample of a study of type 1 regulatory T cells. TCRdb recomputed calls from the reads with MiXCR, one row per CDR3 protein. The top ten hold 7.5% to 8.5% of the sample, which has 60,000 to 75,000 distinct CDR3 sequences, about 20% seen once. These receptors lack a known antigen. The sample taken for sequencing was cultured type 1 regulatory T (Tr1) cells, either the whole culture or a sorted fraction (not recorded which). The receptors originated from a human donor in good health. CDR3s include the opening cysteine and the closing phenylalanine or tryptophan. A D gene is named only where the DNA matches it firmly. Expanded clones get a size class; other rows say once, few or many, or leave the size out.

cdr3_nt cdr3_aa j_call v_call clone_size d_call
TGTGCCAGCAGCCCTGCTACCGGCACGCGGGATCCGCAGTATTTT CASSPATGTRDPQYF TRBJ2-3 TRBV3-1 . .
TGTGCCAGCAGCTCGCAGCCCAATAGCAATCAGCCCCAGCATTTT CASSSQPNSNQPQHF TRBJ1-5 TRBV11-2 . .
TGTGCCAGCAGCTTAAGCGGGAGGGGCGGAGATACGCAGTATTTT CASSLSGRGGDTQYF TRBJ2-3 TRBV7-3 few TRBD2
TGCAGTGCCCAGAGGGGGCGGGGGATAATTAATGAGCAGTTCTTC CSAQRGRGIINEQFF TRBJ2-1 TRBV20-1 . .
TGTGCCAGCAGCCTCCAAGGCGTGGCTGAAAAACTGTTTTTT CASSLQGVAEKLFF TRBJ1-4 TRBV27 few .
TGTGCCAGCAGCTTTGGTCGACTAGCGGGGTCTCGTGAGCAGTTCTTC CASSFGRLAGSREQFF TRBJ2-1 TRBV7-8 . TRBD2
TGCGCCAGCAGCTTGGTGTCGGGCACTGAAGCTTTCTTT CASSLVSGTEAFF TRBJ1-1 TRBV5-1 . .
TGCGCCAGCAACCGCGGACGGACGAATTTCTACGAGCAGTACTTC CASNRGRTNFYEQYF TRBJ2-7 TRBV4-3 . .
TGCGCCAGCAGCTTGGAAGCGTCGAACACCGGGGAGCTGTTTTTT CASSLEASNTGELFF TRBJ2-2 TRBV5-1 . .
TGTGTCAGCAGGCAACAGGGGGCGGAGGGGGAGCTGTTTTTT CVSRQQGAEGELFF TRBJ2-2 TRBV12-3/TRBV12-4 few TRBD1
TGCAGTGCTCGACTGGACAGGGTAGTCTACAATGAGCAGTTCTTC CSARLDRVVYNEQFF TRBJ2-1 TRBV20-1 few TRBD1
TGCAGCGTTGAACCGGGGGGCACAGATACGCAGTATTTT CSVEPGGTDTQYF TRBJ2-3 TRBV29-1 . .
TGCGCCAGCAGCTTGGTGGCGACAGGCGATGAGCAGTTCTTC CASSLVATGDEQFF TRBJ2-1 TRBV5-1 many .
TGCGCCAGCAGCCATGACCTCTATGGCTACACCTTC CASSHDLYGYTF TRBJ1-2 TRBV4-3 many .
TGCGCCAGCAGCTTGGGGCAGGGGAGGAGCGCTTTCTTT CASSLGQGRSAFF TRBJ1-1 TRBV5-1 many .
TGCGCCAGCAGCTTGGAGGCGGATCAGCCCCAGCATTTT CASSLEADQPQHF TRBJ1-5 TRBV5-1 . .
TGTGCCAGCAGCTCAAGACAGGGTCGTACAGATACGCAGTATTTT CASSSRQGRTDTQYF TRBJ2-3 TRBV5-4 . TRBD1
TGTGCCAGCAGTACCATCCTAGCGATAAAGTCCTACAATGAGCAGTTCTTC CASSTILAIKSYNEQFF TRBJ2-1 TRBV27 few .
TGTGCCAGCAGCTTAGGGCAGGGGGCCCAAGCTTTCTTT CASSLGQGAQAFF TRBJ1-1 TRBV11-1 many TRBD1
TGTGCCAGCAGCGAGGGCAAAGCCTACGAGCAGTACTTC CASSEGKAYEQYF TRBJ2-7 TRBV6-1 . .